Presented here are 18 T cell receptor beta chains from one specimen sequenced in a study of identical twins. TCRdb reprocessed the 5' RACE reads via MiXCR and lists one record per CDR3 protein. The data contain 550,000 to 800,000 distinct CDR3 sequences, about 7.1% of them singletons. These data were also reused for a study on yellow fever vaccine responses in identical twins.

The material sequenced was PBMCs. The receptors derive from a woman under 30 in good health.

This clonotype was counted between two and nine times. This chain joins TRBV5-1 and TRBJ2-1; 7 bases fit TRBD2. Per the germline V gene, CDR1 is SGHRS and CDR2 is YFSETQ. The junction had 11 bases not matched to a gene; V was cut back by 1 base and J by 7 bases. The CDR3 is 16 residues long. The CDR3 DNA is TGCGCCAGCAGCTTGAGTGGCGGGAGAACGAGGAATGAGCAGTTCTTC. It codes for CASSLSGGRTRNEQFF.

The chain carries TRBV12-3 or TRBV12-4 and TRBJ2-3; D may be TRBD1 or TRBD2 (5 bases each). Trimming took off 5 bases at V and 2 bases at J, with 14 bases between the two ends. This CDR3 spans 15 amino acids. The CDR3, as DNA: TGTGCCAGCAGTCCCGGGACCCCACCCACAGATACGCAGTATTTT. As protein: CASSPGTPPTDTQYF.

The CDR3 nucleotides are TGCAGTGCTAGAGGGTCTTCAAGAGGGGAAAAACTGTTTTTT. Translating gives CSARGSSRGEKLFF. The chain employs TRBV20-1 and TRBJ1-4; D remains unclear. V lost 1 base, J lost 8 bases, and 14 bases lay in between. CDR3 length: 14 residues. Germline loops: CDR1 DFQATT, CDR2 SNEGSKA (reference sequence).

This clonotype was detected only a few times. The chain recombines TRBV29-1 with TRBJ2-7; 7 nucleotides align to TRBD1. Germline assignment: CDR1 SQVTM and CDR2 ANQGSEA. Unmatched junction bases numbered 9, after V lost 3 bases and J lost 1 base. CDR3 length: 15 residues. As DNA, the CDR3 is TGCAGCGTTGACGGAGGCCAGGGGGAGTCCTACGAGCAGTACTTC. This sequence encodes CSVDGGQGESYEQYF.

The sample holds many counts of this clonotype. V is TRBV20-1 and J is TRBJ2-3; tentatively, D is TRBD2 (6 bases). Germline loops: CDR1 DFQATT, CDR2 SNEGSKA (reference sequence). The CDR3 extends over 14 amino acids. V was shortened by 3 bases and J by 6 bases, with 16 bases between the two germline ends. CDR3 region: CSASRGLLFDTQYF. The CDR3 DNA reads TGCAGTGCTAGTAGGGGACTCCTATTCGATACGCAGTATTTT.

This clonotype has at least ten counts. This chain links TRBV10-3 with TRBJ1-2; no clear D gene. V shed 7 bases and J shed 8 bases, with 14 bases lying between them. The CDR3 spans 12 residues. Germline CDR1 ENHRY, CDR2 SYGVKD. The CDR3, as DNA: TGTGCCATCACCACGGACGGGTGGGGCTACACCTTC. Protein product: CAITTDGWGYTF.

The chain carries TRBV2 and TRBJ2-3; perhaps TRBD2 as D (7 bases). Deletions cut 6 bases from V and 3 bases from J, with 16 bases between. This CDR3 is built from 15 residues. CDR1 is SNHLY and CDR2 is FYNNEI in the germline V gene. CDR3 nucleotides: TGTGCCAGCAGAATGGGAGGGGGGGGAACAGATACGCAGTATTTT. This gives the protein CASRMGGGGTDTQYF.

J is TRBJ2-1 and V is TRBV12-3 or TRBV12-4, with 13 bases matching TRBD2. This CDR3 is built from 18 residues. V lost 5 bases to trimming and J lost 7 bases; unmatched junction nucleotides: 14. This CDR3 reads CASSTALAGGPVRNEQFF. CDR3 DNA sequence: TGTGCCAGCAGTACCGCACTAGCGGGGGGGCCGGTGAGGAATGAGCAGTTCTTC.

Many counts were recorded for this clonotype. For the CDR3, the DNA is TGTGCCAGCAGTGAAATCACTAGCGGGGGCACAGATACGCAGTATTTT. Protein: CASSEITSGGTDTQYF. This sequence joins TRBV2 and TRBJ2-3, with TRBD2 matching 10 bases. With V trimmed by 2 bases and J by 1 base, 3 bases remained unmatched. Germline-derived CDR1 and CDR2 are SNHLY and FYNNEI. CDR3 length equals 16 residues.

This clonotype was recorded many times. The chain links TRBV6-5 to TRBJ2-1, with TRBD1 matching 8 bases. This CDR3 spans 15 amino acids. Germline assignment: CDR1 MNHEY and CDR2 SVGAGI. Trimming took 0 bases from V and 5 from J; bases not matched to a gene: 3. The CDR3 loop reads CASSYSGTGNNEQFF. The CDR3 DNA reads as TGTGCCAGCAGTTACTCCGGGACAGGTAACAATGAGCAGTTCTTC.

The J gene is TRBJ2-1, the V gene TRBV29-1; D may correspond to TRBD1 or TRBD2 (5 bases each). The CDR3 runs 23 residues. In germline, CDR1 is SQVTM, CDR2 ANQGSEA. Trimming removed 3 bases at V and 5 bases at J, with 41 bases between. The DNA of the CDR3 is TGCAGCGTTGATCTGGTTGGGGCAAGTTGGGCGGGCGGACGGCATATTACAAACAATGAGCAGTTCTTC. It codes for CSVDLVGASWAGGRHITNNEQFF.

This clonotype has more than one count but fewer than ten. This chain links TRBV28 with TRBJ2-2; D not certain. The length of the CDR3 is 13 residues. V was clipped by 8 bases and J by 5 bases, with 12 bases between them. Per germline, CDR1 MDHEN and CDR2 SYDVKM. The CDR3 DNA follows: TGTGCCAGCTTTTGGGTATTGACCGGGGAGCTGTTTTTT. It yields the protein CASFWVLTGELFF.

This clonotype was detected ten times or more. V is TRBV3-1 and J is TRBJ2-1; D gene uncertain. CDR3 length: 15 residues. Per germline, CDR1 LGHDT and CDR2 YNNKEL (reference sequence). V was trimmed by 1 base and J by 4 bases, leaving 11 bases between them. The CDR3: CASSQAGTPYNEQFF. CDR3 coding DNA: TGTGCCAGCAGCCAAGCGGGCACACCATACAATGAGCAGTTCTTC.

This clonotype was seen at least ten times. This chain uses TRBV24-1 with TRBJ2-1, with TRBD1 as a possible D gene (6 bases). Germline CDR1 KGHDR, CDR2 SFDVKD. The CDR3 length is 15 residues. V was shortened by 4 bases and J by 9 bases, with 18 bases between the two germline ends. The CDR3 region has the DNA TGTGCCACCAGTGACCCCAGGGGCGGAGGCCGTGAGCAGTTCTTC. Translated, it gives CATSDPRGGGREQFF.

This clonotype was seen repeatedly, ten times or more. The CDR3 sequence: CASSARTSGSSYNEQFF. The CDR3 DNA follows: TGTGCCAGCAGCGCCCGGACTAGCGGGAGCTCCTACAATGAGCAGTTCTTC. The gene calls are TRBV7-3 and TRBJ2-1; 13 nucleotides align to TRBD2. The CDR3 is 17 residues long. Unmatched junction bases numbered 4, after V lost 5 bases and J lost 0 bases. Germline V CDR1 and CDR2: SGHTA, FQGTGA.

The rearrangement joins TRBV7-9 to TRBJ2-1; either TRBD1 or TRBD2 may fit D (5 bases each). Trimming removed 5 bases at V and 0 bases at J, with 14 bases between. The germline V gene encodes CDR1 SEHNR and CDR2 FQNEAQ (reference sequence). This CDR3 has 16 amino acids. The CDR3 loop reads CASSGGTHGSYNEQFF. CDR3 DNA sequence: TGTGCCAGCAGCGGGGGTACCCACGGCTCCTACAATGAGCAGTTCTTC.

This clonotype was seen a few times. The chain uses TRBV7-2 and TRBJ2-3; the D gene is possibly TRBD2 (6 bases). V dropped 2 bases and J dropped 2 bases, with 11 bases sitting between them. Germline assignment: CDR1 SGHTA and CDR2 FQGNSA. The CDR3 has 15 amino acids. In DNA form, the CDR3 reads TGTGCCAGCAGCTTACTTAGCGGAATCACAGATACGCAGTATTTT. Its protein product is CASSLLSGITDTQYF.

This clonotype showed up just a few times. The rearrangement uses TRBV6-1 and TRBJ2-2; TRBD2 matches at 7 bases. Germline trimming cut 5 bases from V and 5 bases from J; bases unmatched to any gene: 11. The CDR3 covers 16 residues. Germline lookup yields CDR1 MNHNS and CDR2 SASEGT. Here the CDR3 DNA reads TGTGCCAGCAGTACCCGCGAAGCGGGAAGAACCGGGGAGCTGTTTTTT. As protein: CASSTREAGRTGELFF.